The sequence of this TCR beta chain was determined in a study of OX40 agonist ivuxolimab in advanced cancers. Notes on the study in general: By week 6 at 0.1 to 3.0 mg/kg, blood CD4+ and CD8+ T cells had expanded clonally.

Clones were sequenced by immunoSEQ multiplex PCR, and TCRdb holds only the in-frame ones, with some missing. The sample lists around 64,000 clones, about 90% seen once, with roughly 7.5% in the top ten. The CDR3 is made up of 11 amino acids. In germline, CDR1 is SGHAT, CDR2 FQNNGV. V lost 5 bases to trimming and J lost 3 bases, with 5 bases between them. Concerning this clone: Its cognate antigen is unknown.

The source is an adult with an advanced solid tumor such as melanoma, head and neck, liver or kidney cancer. The specimen was CD4+ or CD8+ T cells sorted from blood, collected in a trial of the OX40 agonist ivuxolimab. The chain employs TRBV11-2 and TRBJ2-7; D not resolved. Written as DNA, the CDR3 is TGTGCCAGCAGCCTTGACTACGAGCAGTACTTC. Amino acid sequence: CASSLDYEQYF.